The T cell receptor beta chain under discussion was sequenced for a study of cytomegalovirus exposure and HLA in healthy donors. V was clipped by 3 bases and J by 14 bases; unmatched bases: 9. Germline assignment: CDR1 MNHEY and CDR2 SVGAGI. CDR3 length: 14 residues. The PCR employed 60 Vbeta primers together with 13 Jbeta primers. Data came from immunoSEQ multiplex PCR; TCRdb stores just in-frame clones and leaves some out. The sample includes around 120,000 clones, just over 70% seen only once; the top ten take around 2.7%. This rearrangement joins TRBV6-5 to TRBJ1-4; 10 positions agree with TRBD1. The clonotype was recovered from a woman in her fifties or sixties in good health and CMV-seropositive. Sample: PBMCs. The CDR3 DNA reads TGTGCCAGCAGTTATAATCCGGGACAGGGGTATCTGTTTTTT. It is translated as CASSYNPGQGYLFF.